This TCR beta chain comes out of a study of shared clonotypes between healthy human individuals. A roughly 200 ng quantity of DNA, tens of thousands of T cell genomes, went into the sorted-subset replicate PCRs. Repertoires were generated with immunoSEQ multiplex PCR, while TCRdb's copy carries only in-frame clones and drops some. The profile shows under 2,500,000 clones, roughly 95% of them singletons. The CDR3 sequence is 12 residues long. CDR1 SEHNR and CDR2 FQNEAQ come from the germline V gene (reference sequence). V was trimmed by 5 bases and J by 10 bases, leaving 13 bases between them. The chain carries TRBV7-9 and TRBJ2-3, with D hard to call. This clonotype originated in a man younger than 35 in good health. Sequenced input: naive CD4+ T cells sorted from blood. Subset: CD45RA+ positively selected. The CDR3 here is CASSRPGAAQYF. Written as DNA, the CDR3 is TGTGCCAGCAGCAGACCCGGCGCGGCGCAGTATTTT.